The entry that follows covers one T cell receptor (beta chain) sequence. The trim removed 5 bases at V and 1 base at J, leaving 9 bases unmatched. Germline-derived CDR1 and CDR2 are SGHTA and FQGNSA. The CDR3 runs to 17 residues. The data were obtained in a study of blood T cell repertoires in COVID-19. Study details: Sites in the United States, Italy and Spain provided acute and convalescent COVID-19 samples. Nucleic acid was either cDNA or gDNA, and it came from T cells, B-cell-depleted T cells, or PBMCs.

The authors' processing: How many nucleated cells were present was estimated from reference gene primer amplification. TCRdb keeps only in-frame clones here, not all; method: immunoSEQ multiplex PCR. D and trimming were read from the DNA, whereas the V and J calls and clone size are those reported in that table. Of approximately 82,000 clones detected, around 80% appear once; the ten largest clones hold approximately 15%. Sequencing was done on a sample of peripheral blood. This clonotype originated in a woman aged 60-70 years with acute or convalescent COVID-19. The gene calls are TRBV7-2 and TRBJ1-1; 11 nucleotides match TRBD1. CDR3 in DNA: TGTGCCAGCAGCCCCCGGACAGGGGGCTCGGGGAACACTGAAGCTTTCTTT. Translation gives CASSPRTGGSGNTEAFF.